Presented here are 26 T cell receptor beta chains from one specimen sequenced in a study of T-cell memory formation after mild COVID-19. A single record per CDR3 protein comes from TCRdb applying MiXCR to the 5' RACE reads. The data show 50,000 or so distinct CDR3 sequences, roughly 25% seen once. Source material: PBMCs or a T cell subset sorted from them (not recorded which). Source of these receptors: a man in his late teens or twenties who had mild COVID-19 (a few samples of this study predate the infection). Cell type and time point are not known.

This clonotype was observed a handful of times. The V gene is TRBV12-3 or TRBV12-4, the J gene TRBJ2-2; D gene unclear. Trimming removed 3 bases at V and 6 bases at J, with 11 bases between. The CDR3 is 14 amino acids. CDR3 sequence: CASSFFSLAGELFF. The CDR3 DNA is TGTGCCAGCAGTTTTTTCAGCCTAGCCGGGGAGCTGTTTTTT.

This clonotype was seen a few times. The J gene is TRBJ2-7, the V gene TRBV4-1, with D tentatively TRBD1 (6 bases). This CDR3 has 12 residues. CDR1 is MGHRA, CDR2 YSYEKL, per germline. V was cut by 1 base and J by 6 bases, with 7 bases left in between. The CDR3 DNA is TGCGCCAGCAGCCAAGGAGGGGGCGAGCAGTACTTC. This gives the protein CASSQGGGEQYF.

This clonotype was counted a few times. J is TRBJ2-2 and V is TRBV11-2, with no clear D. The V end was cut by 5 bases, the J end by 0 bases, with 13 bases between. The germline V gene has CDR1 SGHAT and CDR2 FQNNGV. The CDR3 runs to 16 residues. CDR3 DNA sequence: TGTGCCAGCAGCACCTGGCAGGCGGCGAACACCGGGGAGCTGTTTTTT. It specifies CASSTWQAANTGELFF.

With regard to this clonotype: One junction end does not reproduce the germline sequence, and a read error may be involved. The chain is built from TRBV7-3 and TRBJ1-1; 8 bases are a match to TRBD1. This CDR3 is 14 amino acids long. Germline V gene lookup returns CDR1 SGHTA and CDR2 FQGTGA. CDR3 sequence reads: CASSITGGNTEAFF. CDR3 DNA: TGTGCCAGCAGCATAACAGGGGGGAACACTGAAGCTTTCTTT. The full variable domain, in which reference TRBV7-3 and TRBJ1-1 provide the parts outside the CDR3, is GAGVSQTPSNKVTEKGKYVELRCDPISGHTALYWYRQSLGQGPEFLIYFQGTGAADDSGLPNDRFFAVRPEGSVSTLKIQRTERGDSAVYLCASSITGGNTEAFFGQGTRLTVV.

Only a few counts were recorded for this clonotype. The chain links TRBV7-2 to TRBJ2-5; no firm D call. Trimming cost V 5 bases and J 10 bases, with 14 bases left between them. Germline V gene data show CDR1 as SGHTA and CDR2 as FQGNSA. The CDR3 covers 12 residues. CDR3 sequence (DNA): TGTGCCAGCAGCCCCTCCCCCCAGGTCCAGTACTTC. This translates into CASSPSPQVQYF.

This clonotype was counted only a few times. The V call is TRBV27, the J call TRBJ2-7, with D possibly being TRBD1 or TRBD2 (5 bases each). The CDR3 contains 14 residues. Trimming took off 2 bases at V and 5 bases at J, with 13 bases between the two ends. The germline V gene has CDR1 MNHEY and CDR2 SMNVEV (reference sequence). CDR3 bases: TGTGCCAGCAGTTTAAATCGCAGAGGGGACGAGCAGTACGTC. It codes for CASSLNRRGDEQYV.

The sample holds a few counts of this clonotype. Here the CDR3 reads CASSTLGGDSPLHF. CDR3 coding DNA: TGTGCCAGCAGCACCCTCGGGGGCGACTCACCCCTCCACTTT. The J gene is TRBJ1-6, the V gene TRBV16; tentative D call: TRBD1 (6 bases). This CDR3 comprises 14 residues. Germline CDR1 reads KGHSY; CDR2 reads FQNENV. Trimming removed 5 bases at V and 10 bases at J, with 15 bases between.

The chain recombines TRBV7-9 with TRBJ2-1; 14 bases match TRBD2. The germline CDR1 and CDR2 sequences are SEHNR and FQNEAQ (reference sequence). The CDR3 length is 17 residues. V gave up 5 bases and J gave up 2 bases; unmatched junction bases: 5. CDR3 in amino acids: CASSGGLAGATYNEQFF. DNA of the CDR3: TGTGCCAGCAGCGGGGGACTAGCGGGGGCCACCTACAATGAGCAGTTCTTC.

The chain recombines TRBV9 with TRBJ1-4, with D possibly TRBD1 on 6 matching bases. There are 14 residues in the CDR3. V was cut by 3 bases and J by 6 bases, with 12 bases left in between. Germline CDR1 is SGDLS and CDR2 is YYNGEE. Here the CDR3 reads CASSAGGRDEKLFF. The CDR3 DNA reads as TGTGCCAGCAGCGCTGGGGGGCGAGATGAAAAACTGTTTTTT.

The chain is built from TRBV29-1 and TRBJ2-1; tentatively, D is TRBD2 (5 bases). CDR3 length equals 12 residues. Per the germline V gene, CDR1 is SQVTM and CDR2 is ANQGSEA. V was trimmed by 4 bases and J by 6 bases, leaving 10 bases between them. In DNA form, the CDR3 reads TGCAGCGTTGTTCGGGGAATCAATGAGCAGTTCTTC. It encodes CSVVRGINEQFF.

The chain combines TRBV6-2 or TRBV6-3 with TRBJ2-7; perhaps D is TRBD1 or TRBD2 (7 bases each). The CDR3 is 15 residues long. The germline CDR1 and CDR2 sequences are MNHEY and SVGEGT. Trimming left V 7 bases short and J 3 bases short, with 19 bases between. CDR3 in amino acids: CASTHGGTDFYEQYF. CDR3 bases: TGTGCCAGCACCCACGGGGGGACAGACTTCTACGAGCAGTACTTC.

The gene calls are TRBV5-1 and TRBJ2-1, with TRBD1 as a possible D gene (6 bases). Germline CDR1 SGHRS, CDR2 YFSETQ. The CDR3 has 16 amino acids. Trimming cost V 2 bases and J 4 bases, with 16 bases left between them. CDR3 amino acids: CASSFLTRGPYNEQFF. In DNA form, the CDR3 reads TGCGCCAGCAGCTTTTTGACCAGGGGACCTTACAATGAGCAGTTCTTC. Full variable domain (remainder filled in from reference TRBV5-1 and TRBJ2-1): KAGVTQTPRYLIKTRGQQVTLSCSPISGHRSVSWYQQTPGQGLQFLFEYFSETQRNKGNFPGRFSGRQFSNSRSEMNVSTLELGDSALYLCASSFLTRGPYNEQFFGPGTRLTVL.

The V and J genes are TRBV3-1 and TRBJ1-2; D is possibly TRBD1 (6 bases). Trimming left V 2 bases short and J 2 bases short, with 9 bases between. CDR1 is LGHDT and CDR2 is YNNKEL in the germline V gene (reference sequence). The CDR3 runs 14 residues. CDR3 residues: CASSQPGENYGYTF. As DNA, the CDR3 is TGTGCCAGCAGCCAACCAGGGGAGAACTATGGCTACACCTTC. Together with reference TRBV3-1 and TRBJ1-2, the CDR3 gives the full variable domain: DTAVSQTPKYLVTQMGNDKSIKCEQNLGHDTMYWYKQDSKKFLKIMFSYNNKELIINETVPNRFSPKSPDKAHLNLHINSLELGDSAVYFCASSQPGENYGYTFGSGTRLTVV.

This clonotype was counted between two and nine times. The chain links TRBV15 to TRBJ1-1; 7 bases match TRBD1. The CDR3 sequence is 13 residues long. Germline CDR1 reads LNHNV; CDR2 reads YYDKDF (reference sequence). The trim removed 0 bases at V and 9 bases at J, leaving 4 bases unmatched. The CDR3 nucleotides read TGTGCCACCAGCAGAGAGTGGGGACAGCAAGCTTTCTTT. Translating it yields CATSREWGQQAFF.

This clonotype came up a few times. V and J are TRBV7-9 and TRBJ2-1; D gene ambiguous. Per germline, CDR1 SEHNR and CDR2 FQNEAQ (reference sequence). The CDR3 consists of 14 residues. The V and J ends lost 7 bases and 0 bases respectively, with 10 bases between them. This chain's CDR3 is CASTHSSSYNEQFF. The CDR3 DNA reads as TGTGCCAGCACTCACAGTAGCTCCTACAATGAGCAGTTCTTC.

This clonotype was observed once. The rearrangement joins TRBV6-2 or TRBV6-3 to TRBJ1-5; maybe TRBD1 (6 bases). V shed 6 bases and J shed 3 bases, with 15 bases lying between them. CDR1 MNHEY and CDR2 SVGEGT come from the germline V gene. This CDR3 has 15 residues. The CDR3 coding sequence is TGTGCCAGCAGAACAGGGAAGAGAAACAATCAGCCCCAGCATTTT. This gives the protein CASRTGKRNNQPQHF.

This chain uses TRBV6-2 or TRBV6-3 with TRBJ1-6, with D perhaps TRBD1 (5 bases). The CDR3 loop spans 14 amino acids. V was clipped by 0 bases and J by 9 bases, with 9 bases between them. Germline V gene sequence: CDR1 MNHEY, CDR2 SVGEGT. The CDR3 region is CASSYSGGTSPLHF. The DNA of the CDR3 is TGTGCCAGCAGTTACTCGGGGGGGACTTCACCCCTCCACTTT.

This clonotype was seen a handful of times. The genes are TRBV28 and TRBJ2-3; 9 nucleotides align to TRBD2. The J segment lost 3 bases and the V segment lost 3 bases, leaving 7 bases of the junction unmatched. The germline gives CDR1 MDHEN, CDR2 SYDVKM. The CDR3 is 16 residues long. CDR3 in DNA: TGTGCCAGCAGTTTCCTGCCTAGCGGGGTAACAGATACGCAGTATTTT. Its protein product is CASSFLPSGVTDTQYF.

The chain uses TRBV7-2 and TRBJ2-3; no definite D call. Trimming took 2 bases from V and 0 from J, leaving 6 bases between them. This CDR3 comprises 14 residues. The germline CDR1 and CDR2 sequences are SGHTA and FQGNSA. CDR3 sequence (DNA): TGTGCCAGCAGCTTATTTGGAAGCACAGATACGCAGTATTTT. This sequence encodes CASSLFGSTDTQYF. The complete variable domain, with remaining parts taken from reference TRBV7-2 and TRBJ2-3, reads GAGVSQSPSNKVTEKGKDVELRCDPISGHTALYWYRQSLGQGLEFLIYFQGNSAPDKSGLPSDRFSAERTGGSVSTLTIQRTQQEDSAVYLCASSLFGSTDTQYFGPGTRLTVL.

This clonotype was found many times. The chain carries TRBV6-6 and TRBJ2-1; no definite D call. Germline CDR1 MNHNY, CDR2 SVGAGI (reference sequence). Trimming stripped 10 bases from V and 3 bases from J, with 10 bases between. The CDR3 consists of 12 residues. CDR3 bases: TGTGCCACCGCCGGCGGCTACAATGAGCAGTTCTTC. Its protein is CATAGGYNEQFF.

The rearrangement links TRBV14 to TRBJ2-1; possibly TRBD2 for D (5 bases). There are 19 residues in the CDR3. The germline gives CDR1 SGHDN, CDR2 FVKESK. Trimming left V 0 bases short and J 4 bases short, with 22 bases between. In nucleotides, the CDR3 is TGTGCCAGCAGCCAAGAAAGGGTTTTCGGACTTCGAACTTACAATGAGCAGTTCTTC. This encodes CASSQERVFGLRTYNEQFF.

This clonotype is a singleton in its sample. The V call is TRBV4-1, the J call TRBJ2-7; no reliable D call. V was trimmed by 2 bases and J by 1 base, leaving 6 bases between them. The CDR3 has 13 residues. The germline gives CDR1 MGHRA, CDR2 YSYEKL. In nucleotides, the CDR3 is TGCGCCAGCAGCCAATCGTTGTCCTACGAGCAGTACTTC. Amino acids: CASSQSLSYEQYF.

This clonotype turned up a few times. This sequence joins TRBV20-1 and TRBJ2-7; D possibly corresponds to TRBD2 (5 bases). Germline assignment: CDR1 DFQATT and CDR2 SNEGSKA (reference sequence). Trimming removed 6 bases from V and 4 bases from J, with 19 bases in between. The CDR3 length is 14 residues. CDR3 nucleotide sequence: TGCAGTGCGAGGGCCACTCATCAGAAATACGAGCAGTACGTC. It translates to CSARATHQKYEQYV.

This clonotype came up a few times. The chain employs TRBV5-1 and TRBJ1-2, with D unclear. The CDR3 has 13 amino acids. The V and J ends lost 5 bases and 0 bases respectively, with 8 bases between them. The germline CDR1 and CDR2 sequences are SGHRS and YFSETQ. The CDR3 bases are TGCGCCAGCAGAACGGACGCTAACTATGGCTACACCTTC. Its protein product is CASRTDANYGYTF.

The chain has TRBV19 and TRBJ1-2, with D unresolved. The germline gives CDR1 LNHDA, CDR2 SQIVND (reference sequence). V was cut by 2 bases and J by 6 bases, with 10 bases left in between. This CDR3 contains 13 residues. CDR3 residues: CASSIPGEDGYTF. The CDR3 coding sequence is TGTGCCAGTAGTATACCCGGGGAGGATGGCTACACCTTC.

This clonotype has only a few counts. The CDR3 sequence: CASSQEGPAAYGYTF. The CDR3 DNA is TGCGCCAGCAGCCAGGAGGGTCCCGCGGCCTATGGCTACACCTTC. This chain joins TRBV4-1 and TRBJ1-2; unclear D gene. This CDR3 has 15 amino acids. CDR1 is MGHRA, CDR2 YSYEKL, per germline. V was pared by 3 bases and J by 4 bases, with 15 bases between.